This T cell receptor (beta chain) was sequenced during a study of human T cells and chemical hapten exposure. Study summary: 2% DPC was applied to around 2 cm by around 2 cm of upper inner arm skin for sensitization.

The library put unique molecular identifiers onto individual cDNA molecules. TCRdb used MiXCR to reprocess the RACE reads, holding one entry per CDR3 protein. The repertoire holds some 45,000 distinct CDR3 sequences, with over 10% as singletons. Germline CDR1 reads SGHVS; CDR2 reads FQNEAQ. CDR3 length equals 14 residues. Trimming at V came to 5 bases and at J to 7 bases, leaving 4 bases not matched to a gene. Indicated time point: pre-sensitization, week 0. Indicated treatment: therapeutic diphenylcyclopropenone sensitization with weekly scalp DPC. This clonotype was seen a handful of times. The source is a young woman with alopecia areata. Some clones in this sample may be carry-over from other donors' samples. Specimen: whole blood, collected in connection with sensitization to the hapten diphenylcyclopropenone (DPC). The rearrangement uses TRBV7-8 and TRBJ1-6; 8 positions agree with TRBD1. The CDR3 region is CASSPQGGNSPLHF. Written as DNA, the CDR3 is TGTGCCAGCAGCCCACAGGGGGGAAATTCACCCCTCCACTTT.